The 9 T cell receptor beta chains below were found in one sample sequenced in a study of blood T cell repertoires in COVID-19. Sequencing used immunoSEQ multiplex PCR; TCRdb keeps in-frame clones, though not all of them. This sample has roughly 200,000 clones, with roughly 77% found just once. The sequencing input was peripheral blood. The receptors shown here come from a woman of 80 years or more with COVID-19, enrolled during active disease.

This chain connects TRBV6-5 to TRBJ2-1; 10 bases agree with TRBD1. V lost 8 bases and J lost 7; bases outside the gene matches: 11. The CDR3 is 15 residues long. The germline gives CDR1 MNHEY, CDR2 SVGAGI. In DNA form, the CDR3 reads TGTGCCAGCGGGAGATCAGGGACAGGGGTGAATGAGCAGTTCTTC. Its translation is CASGRSGTGVNEQFF.

The V and J genes are TRBV9 and TRBJ2-1; D is unresolved. Germline V gene sequence: CDR1 SGDLS, CDR2 YYNGEE. V shed 1 base and J shed 1 base, with 6 bases lying between them. The CDR3 totals 14 residues. The CDR3 protein is CASSVSPSYNEQFF. CDR3 DNA: TGTGCCAGCAGCGTATCCCCTTCCTACAATGAGCAGTTCTTC.

V usage is TRBV2 and J usage is TRBJ2-3, with TRBD1 identical over 8 bases. CDR1 is SNHLY, CDR2 FYNNEI, per germline. V was clipped by 9 bases and J by 5 bases; unmatched bases: 1. This CDR3 has 11 residues. The CDR3 is CASTGGDTQYF. CDR3 DNA sequence: TGTGCCAGTACAGGGGGAGATACGCAGTATTTT.

The chain couples TRBV6-2 or TRBV6-3 to TRBJ2-3; tentative D call: TRBD2 (7 bases). V was trimmed by 2 bases and J by 1 base, leaving 13 bases between them. Germline V gives CDR1 MNHEY, CDR2 SVGEGT. The CDR3 loop spans 16 amino acids. CDR3 region: CASSYGGARGTDTQYF. The CDR3 region has the DNA TGTGCCAGCAGTTACGGGGGGGCGCGGGGCACAGATACGCAGTATTTT.

The gene calls are TRBV30 and TRBJ1-6, with D possibly being TRBD1 (5 bases). The length of the CDR3 is 13 residues. V lost 3 bases and J 3 bases, leaving 6 bases between the germline ends. Germline V CDR1 and CDR2: GTSNPN, SVGIG (reference sequence). The CDR3 reads CAWRGGYNSPLHF. The CDR3 DNA sequence: TGTGCCTGGAGGGGGGGCTATAATTCACCCCTCCACTTT.

This chain joins TRBV9 and TRBJ1-2; 7 nucleotides align to TRBD1. Germline loops: CDR1 SGDLS, CDR2 YYNGEE. The CDR3 extends over 14 amino acids. V lost 5 bases to trimming and J lost 5 bases; unmatched junction nucleotides: 9. Written as DNA, the CDR3 is TGTGCCAGCAGGGATGCGGGACAGCCTTATGGCTACACCTTC. Its translation is CASRDAGQPYGYTF.

The chain links TRBV19 to TRBJ1-3; perhaps TRBD1 as D (6 bases). V shed 3 bases and J shed 2 bases, with 11 bases lying between them. CDR1 and CDR2 (germline): LNHDA, SQIVND (reference sequence). The CDR3 extends over 15 amino acids. The CDR3 sequence is CASSIWTAAGNTIYF. The CDR3 coding sequence is TGTGCCAGTAGTATCTGGACAGCCGCTGGAAACACCATATATTTT.

In this sample, this clone turned up once. V gene TRBV24-1 combines with J gene TRBJ2-7; D is perhaps TRBD1 (5 bases). The germline CDR1 and CDR2 sequences are KGHDR and SFDVKD. V lost 3 bases and J lost 8, with 19 bases in between. The CDR3 has 15 amino acids. Here the CDR3 reads CATSDGPDTGYKQYF. The CDR3 nucleotides read TGTGCCACCAGTGATGGACCGGACACCGGTTACAAGCAGTACTTC.

The chain recombines TRBV7-9 with TRBJ1-2; 7 bases are a match to TRBD1. Germline V CDR1 and CDR2: SEHNR, FQNEAQ (reference sequence). V shed 1 base and J 3 bases; nucleotides not matched to a gene: 5. This CDR3 is 15 amino acids long. In DNA, the CDR3 is TGTGCCAGCAGCTTAGTTGGGACAGATTACTATGGCTACACCTTC. Translation gives CASSLVGTDYYGYTF.